Listed below are T cell receptor beta chains from one sample, sequenced in a study of cytomegalovirus exposure and HLA in healthy donors. Here immunoSEQ multiplex PCR was the method, and the copy in TCRdb shows in-frame clones only, minus some. In the table there are hundreds of thousands of clones, around 86% of which are singletons. Input material: PBMCs. These receptors originate from a woman aged 25-40 years in good health and CMV-seropositive. Each CDR3 is given with its conserved first and last residue. The order of the fields is D gene, V gene, J gene, clone size, CDR3 DNA, CDR3 protein. The D gene is left open where the match is weak. Expanded clones are given a class, and other clones once, few, many or no size at all.

d_call: -; v_call: TRBV7-9; j_call: TRBJ2-7; clone_size: once; cdr3_nt: TGTGCCAGCAGAGACAGTTGGTCCTACGAGCAGTACTTC; cdr3_aa: CASRDSWSYEQYF
d_call: TRBD2; v_call: TRBV15; j_call: TRBJ2-3; clone_size: once; cdr3_nt: TGTGCCACCAGCAGCCTAGCGGGCTTTGGGGATACGCAGTATTTT; cdr3_aa: CATSSLAGFGDTQYF
d_call: -; v_call: TRBV6-1; j_call: TRBJ2-7; clone_size: -; cdr3_nt: TGTGCCAGCCAGGGACACCGAGAGGGCGAGCAGTACTTC; cdr3_aa: CASQGHREGEQYF
d_call: -; v_call: TRBV28; j_call: TRBJ1-2; clone_size: many; cdr3_nt: TGTGCCAGCAGCCCCGGTCCCTTCTATGGCTACACCTTC; cdr3_aa: CASSPGPFYGYTF
d_call: -; v_call: TRBV5-1; j_call: TRBJ1-1; clone_size: -; cdr3_nt: TGCGCCAGCAGCGCGGGGCCTAACACTGAAGCTTTCTTT; cdr3_aa: CASSAGPNTEAFF
d_call: -; v_call: TRBV27; j_call: TRBJ2-1; clone_size: -; cdr3_nt: TGTGCCACCTCGCCGGGAGTCTACAATGAGCAGTTCTTC; cdr3_aa: CATSPGVYNEQFF
d_call: TRBD1; v_call: TRBV4-1; j_call: TRBJ2-4; clone_size: -; cdr3_nt: TGCGCCAGCAGCCATCAAACGGGACAGGGAAGTTTTCTTTTTCTGTACTTC; cdr3_aa: CASSHQTGQGSFLFLYF
d_call: TRBD2; v_call: TRBV4-2; j_call: TRBJ2-7; clone_size: -; cdr3_nt: TGTGCCAGCAGCCAAGTTGTGGGAGGGAGCTACGAGCAGTACTTC; cdr3_aa: CASSQVVGGSYEQYF
d_call: TRBD2; v_call: TRBV5-1; j_call: TRBJ2-7; clone_size: -; cdr3_nt: TGCGCCAGCAGCTTGTTGGCGGGAGGGCCCCACGAGCAGTACTTC; cdr3_aa: CASSLLAGGPHEQYF
d_call: -; v_call: TRBV5-1; j_call: TRBJ1-1; clone_size: -; cdr3_nt: TGCGCCAGCAGCTTGGCCGGCACGGGAGGAAACACTGAAGCTTTCTTT; cdr3_aa: CASSLAGTGGNTEAFF